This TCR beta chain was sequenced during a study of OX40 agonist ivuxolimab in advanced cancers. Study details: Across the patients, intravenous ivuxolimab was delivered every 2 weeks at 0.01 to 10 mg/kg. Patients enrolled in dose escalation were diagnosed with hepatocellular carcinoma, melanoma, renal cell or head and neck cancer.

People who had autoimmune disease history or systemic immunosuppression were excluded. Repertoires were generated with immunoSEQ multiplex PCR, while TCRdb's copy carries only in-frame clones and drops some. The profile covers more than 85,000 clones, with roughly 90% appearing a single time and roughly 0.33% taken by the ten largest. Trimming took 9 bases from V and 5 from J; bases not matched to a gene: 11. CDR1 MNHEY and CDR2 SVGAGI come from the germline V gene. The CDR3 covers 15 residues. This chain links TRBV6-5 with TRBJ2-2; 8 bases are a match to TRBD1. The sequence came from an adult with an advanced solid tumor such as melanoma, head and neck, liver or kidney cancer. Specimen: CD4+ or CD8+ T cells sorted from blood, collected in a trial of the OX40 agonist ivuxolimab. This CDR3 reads CASSEQGVGTGELFF. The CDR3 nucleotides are TGTGCCAGTTCAGAACAGGGGGTTGGGACCGGGGAGCTGTTTTTT.